These 20 T cell receptor beta chains were all obtained from the same sample, sequenced in a study of blood T cell repertoires in COVID-19. The repertoire was sequenced with immunoSEQ multiplex PCR; TCRdb's copy has only in-frame clones and lacks some. Among tens of thousands of clones, approximately 90% were seen once, and the ten largest hold roughly 1.5%. What was sequenced was peripheral blood. These receptors came from a man aged 60 to 69 with acute or convalescent COVID-19.

The V gene is TRBV2, the J gene TRBJ1-1, with a tentative D call TRBD1 (5 bases). CDR1 and CDR2 (germline): SNHLY, FYNNEI. V lost 4 bases to trimming and J lost 1 base, with 10 bases between them. This CDR3 spans 14 amino acids. The CDR3: CASSVMGGNTEAFF. The CDR3 DNA is TGTGCCAGCAGTGTCATGGGGGGGAACACTGAAGCTTTCTTT.

This chain connects TRBV19 to TRBJ2-7; 7 positions match TRBD2. Trimming cost V 7 bases and J 1 base; bases outside gene matches: 13. Germline V CDR1 and CDR2: LNHDA, SQIVND (reference sequence). This CDR3 contains 16 residues. CDR3 in amino acids: CASTGGFRDGSYEQYF. The CDR3 nucleotides are TGTGCCAGTACCGGGGGGTTTCGGGACGGATCCTACGAGCAGTACTTC.

The chain recombines TRBV6-5 with TRBJ1-4; 10 bases fit TRBD1. CDR3 size: 15 residues. The V and J ends lost 6 bases and 7 bases, in that order; junction bases with no gene match: 8. Looked up from germline, CDR1 is MNHEY and CDR2 is SVGAGI. The CDR3: CASRTDRGLSEKLFF. CDR3 DNA: TGTGCCAGCAGAACAGACAGGGGGCTTTCTGAAAAACTGTTTTTT.

V usage is TRBV3-1 (or the pseudogene TRBV3-2) and J usage is TRBJ1-2; a possible D gene is TRBD1 (6 bases). The CDR3 consists of 14 residues. Trimming shortened V by 6 bases and J by 1 base, and 12 bases separated the two germline ends. Germline assignment: CDR1 LGHDT and CDR2 YNNKEL (reference sequence). CDR3 bases: TGTGCCAGCAGTCTTACGGACAGTAACTATGGCTACACCTTC. Protein product: CASSLTDSNYGYTF.

V usage is TRBV19 and J usage is TRBJ2-7; 8 bases align to TRBD1. Unmatched junction bases numbered 1, after V lost 1 base and J lost 2 bases. Germline CDR1 LNHDA, CDR2 SQIVND (reference sequence). There are 14 residues in the CDR3. The CDR3 is CASSIVDRAYEQYF. The CDR3 nucleotides are TGTGCCAGTAGTATAGTGGACAGGGCCTACGAGCAGTACTTC.

This clone has just a few counts. The gene calls are TRBV7-9 and TRBJ1-4, with D possibly being TRBD1 (5 bases). Germline V CDR1 and CDR2: SEHNR, FQNEAQ (reference sequence). The CDR3 runs 15 residues. Trimming shortened V by 5 bases and J by 5 bases, and 15 bases separated the two germline ends. CDR3 DNA: TGTGCCAGCAGCAGGTCCCAGGGAATGAATGAAAAACTGTTTTTT. Protein product: CASSRSQGMNEKLFF.

The DNA of the CDR3 is TGTGCCAGCAGCTCAAGGACAGGGAACTGGGAGCAGTACTTC. This sequence encodes CASSSRTGNWEQYF. The chain employs TRBV11-2 and TRBJ2-7; 8 bases are shared with TRBD1. This CDR3 comprises 14 residues. Trimming at V came to 4 bases and at J to 7 bases, leaving 9 bases not matched to a gene. Per germline, CDR1 SGHAT and CDR2 FQNNGV.

CDR3 sequence reads: CASSHRDRTYEQYF. As DNA, the CDR3 is TGTGCCAGCAGCCACCGGGACAGAACCTACGAGCAGTACTTC. The V call is TRBV11-3, the J call TRBJ2-7, with 7 positions matching TRBD1. The V gene end was trimmed by 5 bases and the J gene end by 2 bases; junction bases not matched to a gene: 6. Germline CDR1 is SGHNT and CDR2 is YENEEA. This CDR3 has 14 amino acids.

This chain links TRBV29-1 with TRBJ2-1; 7 bases match TRBD2. CDR3 length equals 13 residues. V lost 7 bases and J lost 6; bases outside the gene matches: 9. Germline V CDR1 and CDR2: SQVTM, ANQGSEA. The CDR3 loop reads CSATGGGSNEQFF. The CDR3 nucleotides read TGCAGCGCTACGGGGGGTGGTAGCAATGAGCAGTTCTTC.

The chain joins TRBV3-1 (or the pseudogene TRBV3-2) to TRBJ1-4; possibly TRBD1 for D (6 bases). V was pared by 3 bases and J by 7 bases, with 15 bases between. The CDR3 is 15 amino acids. CDR1 and CDR2 (germline): LGHDT, YNNKEL (reference sequence). CDR3: CASSQETGGSEKLFF. The CDR3 nucleotides read TGTGCCAGCAGCCAGGAGACAGGCGGTAGTGAAAAACTGTTTTTT.

This chain links TRBV19 with TRBJ1-5; 10 bases fit TRBD1. This CDR3 has 14 amino acids. Germline assignment: CDR1 LNHDA and CDR2 SQIVND (reference sequence). After removal of 9 bases from V and 3 bases from J, the junction contained 5 bases not matched to a gene. The DNA of the CDR3 is TGTGCCAGCATGGGACAGGGGATCAATCAGCCCCAGCATTTT. Residues: CASMGQGINQPQHF.

The chain combines TRBV5-1 with TRBJ1-4; 8 nucleotides agree with TRBD1. V was pared by 2 bases and J by 5 bases, with 8 bases of the junction left unmatched. CDR1 is SGHRS, CDR2 YFSETQ, per germline. The CDR3 runs 16 residues. In nucleotides, the CDR3 is TGCGCCAGCAGCTTAAACCCACAGGGGGGGAATGAAAAACTGTTTTTT. Translating it yields CASSLNPQGGNEKLFF.

V gene TRBV3-1 (or the pseudogene TRBV3-2) combines with J gene TRBJ1-2, with a weak D call TRBD1 (5 bases). Germline lookup yields CDR1 LGHDT and CDR2 YNNKEL (reference sequence). V lost 0 bases to trimming and J lost 4 bases, with 9 bases between them. CDR3 size: 14 residues. CDR3 in DNA: TGTGCCAGCAGCCAAGAATGGAGGGGCTATGGCTACACCTTC. Translating it yields CASSQEWRGYGYTF.

The genes are TRBV24-1 and TRBJ1-1, with D possibly matching TRBD1 (6 bases). Trimming left V 3 bases short and J 1 base short, with 8 bases between. The CDR3 is 14 amino acids. The germline V gene encodes CDR1 KGHDR and CDR2 SFDVKD. The CDR3 reads CATSDGDKNTEAFF. In DNA, the CDR3 is TGTGCCACCAGTGATGGGGACAAGAACACTGAAGCTTTCTTT.

This rearrangement joins TRBV7-8 to TRBJ2-5; 7 bases fit TRBD1. With V trimmed by 5 bases and J by 5 bases, 17 bases remained unmatched. The CDR3 spans 17 residues. Per germline, CDR1 SGHVS and CDR2 FQNEAQ. The CDR3 region is CASSPRSEGARWETQYF. CDR3 DNA: TGTGCCAGCAGCCCGCGTAGTGAGGGGGCAAGGTGGGAGACCCAGTACTTC. The entire variable domain, with the rest obtained from reference TRBV7-8 and TRBJ2-5, is as follows: GAGVSQSPRYKVAKRGQDVALRCDPISGHVSLFWYQQALGQGPEFLTYFQNEAQLDKSGLPSDRFFAERPEGSVSTLKIQRTQQEDSAVYLCASSPRSEGARWETQYFGPGTRLLVL.

The chain joins TRBV7-2 to TRBJ2-7, with TRBD1 matching 7 bases. CDR3 length: 14 amino acids. Germline V gene sequence: CDR1 SGHTA, CDR2 FQGNSA. Germline trimming cut 2 bases from V and 4 bases from J; bases unmatched to any gene: 5. CDR3 residues: CASSLTGVLYEQYF. As DNA, the CDR3 is TGTGCCAGCAGCTTAACAGGGGTTTTATACGAGCAGTACTTC. Based on the CDR3 plus reference TRBV7-2 and TRBJ2-7, the full variable domain is GAGVSQSPSNKVTEKGKDVELRCDPISGHTALYWYRQSLGQGLEFLIYFQGNSAPDKSGLPSDRFSAERTGGSVSTLTIQRTQQEDSAVYLCASSLTGVLYEQYFGPGTRLTVT.

The V gene is TRBV4-1, the J gene TRBJ1-2; 7 bases map to TRBD1. Germline V gene data show CDR1 as MGHRA and CDR2 as YSYEKL. V trimming: 4 bases; J trimming: 2 bases; junction bases outside the gene matches: 7. This CDR3 has 15 residues. This CDR3 is CASSLVQGGNYGYTF. As DNA, the CDR3 is TGCGCCAGCAGCCTCGTCCAGGGGGGCAACTATGGCTACACCTTC.

V usage is TRBV11-3 and J usage is TRBJ1-5; no firm D call. The CDR3 loop spans 14 amino acids. Germline V gives CDR1 SGHNT, CDR2 YENEEA. Trimming pared 8 bases from V and 5 bases from J, leaving 16 bases between. The CDR3 loop reads CASRPTAGDQPQHF. In DNA, the CDR3 is TGTGCCAGCCGGCCGACGGCCGGAGATCAGCCCCAGCATTTT.

The chain combines TRBV4-2 with TRBJ1-4; 10 nucleotides line up with TRBD1. Germline V gene lookup returns CDR1 LGHNA and CDR2 YNFKEQ. V was clipped by 3 bases and J by 6 bases; unmatched bases: 4. CDR3 length equals 15 residues. CDR3 sequence (DNA): TGTGCCAGCAGCCAGTCCGGGACAGGGGATGAAAAACTGTTTTTT. It specifies CASSQSGTGDEKLFF.

This clone appeared a single time. J is TRBJ1-4 and V is TRBV10-3; 9 positions agree with TRBD1. CDR1 is ENHRY and CDR2 is SYGVKD in the germline V gene. This CDR3 has 16 amino acids. Trimming took 0 bases from V and 1 from J; bases not matched to a gene: 0. CDR3 nucleotides: TGTGCCATCAGTGAGTCGGGACAGGGAACTAATGAAAAACTGTTTTTT. Its translation: CAISESGQGTNEKLFF.